The 5 T cell receptor beta chains given below trace back to one sample, sequenced in a study of T-cell memory formation after mild COVID-19. TCRdb recomputed calls from the 5' RACE reads with MiXCR, one row per CDR3 protein. The data hold fewer than 15,000 distinct CDR3 sequences, with around 12% observed a single time. Sample: PBMCs or a T cell subset sorted from them (not recorded which). The receptors were sampled from an adult woman who had mild COVID-19 (a few samples of this study predate the infection). Cell type and time point are not known.

This clonotype is labeled medium-sized. The chain carries TRBV12-3 or TRBV12-4 and TRBJ2-1; D call uncertain. CDR3 size: 12 residues. Trimming cost V 1 base and J 8 bases, with 6 bases left between them. The CDR3 sequence is CASSLVKDEQFF. The DNA of the CDR3 is TGTGCCAGCAGTTTAGTTAAGGATGAGCAGTTCTTC.

This clonotype was recorded many times. The chain employs TRBV27 and TRBJ2-7; 9 nucleotides agree with TRBD1. The CDR3 extends over 15 amino acids. The germline V gene has CDR1 MNHEY and CDR2 SMNVEV (reference sequence). Trimming at V came to 3 bases and at J to 3 bases, leaving 6 bases not matched to a gene. CDR3 amino acids: CASSFSGTGFYEQYF. CDR3 sequence (DNA): TGTGCCAGCAGTTTCTCCGGGACAGGGTTCTACGAGCAGTACTTC.

This clonotype has ten or more counts. This chain joins TRBV7-2 and TRBJ2-7, with TRBD1 matching over 8 bases. The CDR3 spans 15 residues. In germline, CDR1 is SGHTA, CDR2 FQGNSA. Trimming took 5 bases from V and 3 from J; bases not matched to a gene: 9. The CDR3 reads CASSRGTGYYYEQYF. As DNA, the CDR3 is TGTGCCAGCAGCAGGGGGACAGGTTATTACTACGAGCAGTACTTC.

This clonotype was seen ten or more times. At one end, the junction sequence differs from germline, possibly due to a read error. The V call is TRBV4-1, the J call TRBJ2-1; 8 bases are a match to TRBD2. CDR3 length: 17 amino acids. In germline, CDR1 is MGHRA, CDR2 YSYEKL. The CDR3 nucleotides are TGCGTCAGCAGCCAAGTCCCCTGGCGGGGGGCCCCCGATGAGCAGTTCTTC. Translating gives CVSSQVPWRGAPDEQFF.

The table lists this clonotype with many counts. V is TRBV20-1 and J is TRBJ1-5; maybe TRBD1 (6 bases). With 5 bases removed from V and 0 bases from J, the gap between germline ends came to 20 bases. The V gene's germline CDR1 is DFQATT and CDR2 SNEGSKA (reference sequence). The CDR3 spans 17 residues. The CDR3 sequence: CSAYQYDRPYSNQPQHF. The DNA of the CDR3 is TGCAGTGCTTATCAATACGACAGGCCTTATAGCAATCAGCCCCAGCATTTT.